This TCR beta chain was sequenced during a study of blood T cells in healthy people across ages. This clonotype has just a few counts. The junction had 10 bases not matched to a gene; V was cut back by 9 bases and J by 2 bases. This CDR3 spans 15 amino acids. Germline V gene lookup returns CDR1 SNHLY and CDR2 FYNNEI. With a J-beta primer mix and a sample-barcoded 5' primer, a second PCR ran about 7 to 12 cycles. TCRdb re-derived calls from the 5' RACE reads in MiXCR, one entry per CDR3 protein. This sample has 1.5 million to 2 million distinct CDR3 sequences, with approximately 30% found just once. This TCR was recovered from a woman in her twenties or thirties in good health. V is TRBV2 and J is TRBJ1-2; 9 bases are shared with TRBD1. The sequenced sample was blood. The CDR3 DNA reads TGTGCCAGGGAACTGGGACAGGGCATGAACTATGGCTACACCTTC. Translating it yields CARELGQGMNYGYTF.